One sample yielded the 30 T cell receptor beta chains listed below, sequenced in a study of cytomegalovirus exposure and HLA in healthy donors. Researchers ran the PCR with 60 Vbeta and 13 Jbeta primers. Here immunoSEQ multiplex PCR was the method, and the copy in TCRdb shows in-frame clones only, minus some. Recorded here are 120,000 to 150,000 clones; the top ten clones represent about 2.2%. Sequencing was performed on PBMCs. These receptors originate from a woman under 30 in good health and CMV-seronegative.

The rearrangement uses TRBV18 and TRBJ2-3; 7 bases match TRBD2. The trim removed 0 bases at V and 5 bases at J, leaving 5 bases unmatched. The CDR3 covers 15 residues. Germline V gene sequence: CDR1 KGHSH, CDR2 LQKENI. The CDR3 DNA follows: TGTGCCAGCTCACCACCGAGCGGGGAAAAAGATACGCAGTATTTT. This translates into CASSPPSGEKDTQYF.

The chain recombines TRBV28 with TRBJ2-2; 9 nucleotides match TRBD1. This CDR3 is built from 14 residues. Trimming cost V 6 bases and J 4 bases; bases outside gene matches: 3. The V gene's germline CDR1 is MDHEN and CDR2 SYDVKM. Here the CDR3 DNA reads TGTGCCAGCAGCGGGACAGGGATCACCGGGGAGCTGTTTTTT. Translated, it gives CASSGTGITGELFF.

The chain links TRBV7-3 to TRBJ2-1; D unclear. V was shortened by 1 base and J by 6 bases, with 7 bases between the two germline ends. Germline loops: CDR1 SGHTA, CDR2 FQGTGA. The CDR3 length is 13 residues. The CDR3 sequence is CASSLKPGNEQFF. The CDR3 bases are TGTGCCAGCAGCTTAAAGCCGGGCAATGAGCAGTTCTTC.

The genes are TRBV4-1 and TRBJ1-2; TRBD1 is a possible D gene (5 bases). Germline V gene data show CDR1 as MGHRA and CDR2 as YSYEKL. The germline V and J ends were trimmed by 3 bases and 4 bases, with 18 bases remaining between them. This CDR3 contains 16 residues. CDR3 in amino acids: CASSQGQGLLTYGYTF. CDR3 sequence (DNA): TGCGCCAGCAGCCAGGGCCAGGGACTTTTAACCTATGGCTACACCTTC.

CDR3: CASSPQVEGAGGYTF. CDR3 nucleotides: TGCGCCAGCAGCCCGCAAGTCGAGGGGGCAGGGGGCTACACCTTC. The chain has TRBV4-1 and TRBJ1-2; 7 bases match TRBD1. The CDR3 sequence is 15 residues long. Per germline, CDR1 MGHRA and CDR2 YSYEKL. V trimming: 4 bases; J trimming: 8 bases; junction bases outside the gene matches: 13.

The chain links TRBV7-3 to TRBJ1-2; 8 positions agree with TRBD1. CDR1 is SGHTA and CDR2 is FQGTGA in the germline V gene. The CDR3 is made up of 13 amino acids. The V gene end was trimmed by 4 bases and the J gene end by 4 bases; junction bases not matched to a gene: 2. The CDR3 DNA follows: TGTGCCAGCAGCTCGGGACAGGCCTATGGCTACACCTTC. Protein: CASSSGQAYGYTF.

The chain carries TRBV6-1 and TRBJ2-3; TRBD2 matches 8 bases. The CDR3 is 15 amino acids. CDR1 MNHNS and CDR2 SASEGT come from the germline V gene. V lost 8 bases and J lost 0; bases outside the gene matches: 7. The CDR3, as DNA: TGTGCCAGCTCATATCCTAGCGGGAGCACAGATACGCAGTATTTT. It codes for CASSYPSGSTDTQYF.

V usage is TRBV28 and J usage is TRBJ2-1; no clear D gene. Germline-derived CDR1 and CDR2 are MDHEN and SYDVKM. The V end was cut by 2 bases, the J end by 2 bases, with 4 bases between. The CDR3 loop spans 13 amino acids. This CDR3 is CASSLGTYNEQFF. In DNA, the CDR3 is TGTGCCAGCAGTTTAGGCACCTACAATGAGCAGTTCTTC.

The chain recombines TRBV7-7 with TRBJ2-5; TRBD1 agrees at 9 bases. Germline V gene sequence: CDR1 SSHAT, CDR2 FNYEAQ (reference sequence). The CDR3 contains 15 residues. Germline trimming cut 2 bases from V and 4 bases from J; bases unmatched to any gene: 5. DNA for the CDR3: TGTGCCAGCAGCTTAACCCCGGACAGGGGAGAGACCCAGTACTTC. This gives the protein CASSLTPDRGETQYF.

This chain connects TRBV5-4 to TRBJ2-7; D is undetermined. Per germline, CDR1 SGHNT and CDR2 YYREEE (reference sequence). With 0 bases removed from V and 3 bases from J, the gap between germline ends came to 7 bases. This CDR3 has 13 residues. The CDR3 nucleotides read TGTGCCAGCAGCTTGGTTCCCAACTACGAGCAGTACTTC. This codes for CASSLVPNYEQYF.

J is TRBJ2-3 and V is TRBV4-3; D is possibly TRBD1 (7 bases). Looked up from germline, CDR1 is LGHNA and CDR2 is YSLEER. The germline V and J ends were trimmed by 4 bases and 4 bases, with 12 bases remaining between them. This CDR3 has 14 amino acids. CDR3 sequence (DNA): TGCGCCAGCAGCCCAGGGGGGCTGGCAGATACGCAGTATTTT. It yields the protein CASSPGGLADTQYF.

V usage is TRBV28 and J usage is TRBJ1-3; D gene uncertain. From germline, CDR1 is MDHEN and CDR2 SYDVKM. The CDR3 consists of 14 residues. Trimming removed 7 bases at V and 8 bases at J, with 18 bases between. The CDR3: CASMAPDQRHTIYF. The CDR3 DNA reads as TGTGCCAGCATGGCCCCCGACCAGCGGCACACCATATATTTT.

The chain joins TRBV25-1 to TRBJ2-2, with 9 bases that match TRBD2. Germline trimming cut 4 bases from V and 3 bases from J; bases unmatched to any gene: 0. The length of the CDR3 is 14 residues. CDR1 MGHDK and CDR2 SYGVNS come from the germline V gene. CDR3 sequence (DNA): TGTGCCAGCAGTGGGACTAGCGACACCGGGGAGCTGTTTTTT. It codes for CASSGTSDTGELFF.

The chain uses TRBV5-1 and TRBJ2-5, with 13 bases fitting TRBD2. The CDR3 is 19 amino acids. The V gene end was trimmed by 0 bases and the J gene end by 5 bases; junction bases not matched to a gene: 13. CDR1 is SGHRS, CDR2 YFSETQ, per germline. Written as DNA, the CDR3 is TGCGCCAGCAGCTTGGCCCAGACTAGCGGGAGGATCCCCCGGGAGACCCAGTACTTC. Its translation is CASSLAQTSGRIPRETQYF.

The chain has TRBV6-4 and TRBJ2-7; 8 nucleotides align to TRBD2. The CDR3 sequence is 16 residues long. Trimming took 6 bases from V and 1 from J; bases not matched to a gene: 11. CDR1 is MRHNA, CDR2 SNTAGT, per germline. The CDR3: CASSRPRGGCSYEQYV. CDR3 nucleotide sequence: TGTGCCAGCAGCCGTCCCCGGGGGGGTTGTTCCTACGAGCAGTACGTC.

The chain uses TRBV11-1 and TRBJ1-2, with D unclear. The germline V gene encodes CDR1 SGHAT and CDR2 FQDESV (reference sequence). The V gene lost 1 base and the J gene lost 0 bases, with 15 bases spanning the gap. The CDR3 has 17 amino acids. CDR3 sequence reads: CASSLDPRQPSNYGYTF. The CDR3 DNA follows: TGTGCCAGCAGCTTAGACCCACGACAACCTTCTAACTATGGCTACACCTTC.

The chain combines TRBV19 with TRBJ1-1; maybe TRBD1 (6 bases). The V and J ends lost 5 bases and 5 bases respectively, with 15 bases between them. There are 14 residues in the CDR3. Germline CDR1 reads LNHDA; CDR2 reads SQIVND (reference sequence). The CDR3 DNA is TGTGCCAGTAGTCCCCCGGACAGAGGGACTGAAGCTTTCTTT. Its translation is CASSPPDRGTEAFF. The whole variable domain, remainder taken from reference TRBV19 and TRBJ1-1, is DGGITQSPKYLFRKEGQNVTLSCEQNLNHDAMYWYRQDPGQGLRLIYYSQIVNDFQKGDIAEGYSVSREKKESFPLTVTSAQKNPTAFYLCASSPPDRGTEAFFGQGTRLTVV.

This rearrangement joins TRBV9 to TRBJ2-1, with 10 bases fitting TRBD2. V lost 2 bases to trimming and J lost 0 bases; unmatched junction nucleotides: 8. The CDR3 is made up of 18 amino acids. CDR1 and CDR2 from the germline V gene are SGDLS and YYNGEE. CDR3 bases: TGTGCCAGCAGCGTTGGATGGACTAGCGGAAGCTCCTACAATGAGCAGTTCTTC. Translating gives CASSVGWTSGSSYNEQFF.

This chain connects TRBV30 to TRBJ1-1; 8 nucleotides align to TRBD1. Germline loops: CDR1 GTSNPN, CDR2 SVGIG (reference sequence). Trimming removed 6 bases from V and 1 base from J; junction bases left unmatched: 1. The CDR3 loop spans 12 amino acids. CDR3 loop: CACGTGNTEAFF. The CDR3 bases are TGTGCCTGTGGGACAGGGAACACTGAAGCTTTCTTT.

This rearrangement joins TRBV9 to TRBJ2-3, with TRBD2 as a possible D gene (6 bases). This CDR3 region has 16 residues. Between the trimmed V and J ends, which lost 2 bases and 2 bases, there was a span of 15 bases. Germline CDR1 and CDR2: SGDLS and YYNGEE. The CDR3 DNA reads TGTGCCAGCAGCGTGGGAGGAAGCGAGCCCACAGATACGCAGTATTTT. It yields the protein CASSVGGSEPTDTQYF.

The genes are TRBV18 and TRBJ2-6, with 10 bases aligning to TRBD1. The CDR3 loop spans 18 amino acids. Germline V gene data show CDR1 as KGHSH and CDR2 as LQKENI. With 8 bases clipped from V and 0 bases from J, the junction kept 10 bases outside the gene matches. For the CDR3, the DNA is TGTGCCAGCCCCGGCAACGGGACAGGGGTCTCTGGGGCCAACGTCCTGACTTTC. It encodes CASPGNGTGVSGANVLTF.

The J gene is TRBJ1-1, the V gene TRBV6-6; D might be TRBD1 (5 bases). CDR1 is MNHNY and CDR2 is SVGAGI in the germline V gene (reference sequence). Trimming removed 2 bases from V and 5 bases from J, with 12 bases in between. This CDR3 is 14 amino acids long. CDR3 protein: CASSYKVRETEAFF. The CDR3 nucleotides read TGTGCCAGCAGTTACAAAGTCAGGGAAACTGAAGCTTTCTTT.

The V and J genes are TRBV6-5 and TRBJ2-1, with D perhaps TRBD2 (6 bases). The V gene lost 0 bases and the J gene lost 5 bases, with 11 bases spanning the gap. CDR3 length: 15 residues. The germline V gene encodes CDR1 MNHEY and CDR2 SVGAGI. The CDR3 DNA sequence: TGTGCCAGCAGTTACTCGGCCGGGAGCAACAATGAGCAGTTCTTC. Residues: CASSYSAGSNNEQFF.

This rearrangement joins TRBV5-4 to TRBJ2-3, with 7 bases aligning to TRBD2. Germline trimming cut 5 bases from V and 2 bases from J; bases unmatched to any gene: 11. Germline values: CDR1 SGHNT, CDR2 YYREEE (reference sequence). The CDR3 totals 16 residues. CDR3 protein: CASRKLAISSTDTQYF. DNA of the CDR3: TGTGCCAGCAGGAAACTAGCGATAAGCTCCACAGATACGCAGTATTTT.

The chain employs TRBV2 and TRBJ1-1; TRBD1 aligns across 9 bases. The V segment lost 3 bases and the J segment 10 bases; nucleotides outside the gene matches: 6. The CDR3 runs to 13 residues. The V gene's germline CDR1 is SNHLY and CDR2 FYNNEI. The CDR3 sequence: CASSEGDRVRAFF. The CDR3, as DNA: TGTGCCAGCAGTGAGGGGGACAGGGTTAGAGCTTTCTTT.

The rearrangement joins TRBV5-4 to TRBJ2-3, with 10 bases identical to TRBD1. The V segment lost 4 bases and the J segment 5 bases; nucleotides outside the gene matches: 7. Per germline, CDR1 SGHNT and CDR2 YYREEE (reference sequence). This CDR3 contains 15 residues. The CDR3 DNA sequence: TGTGCCAGCAGCCGTGGACAGGGGGACATAGATACGCAGTATTTT. It specifies CASSRGQGDIDTQYF.

The genes are TRBV14 and TRBJ2-1, with TRBD2 matching over 12 bases. CDR1 SGHDN and CDR2 FVKESK come from the germline V gene. After removal of 4 bases from V and 8 bases from J, the junction contained 6 bases not matched to a gene. The CDR3 length is 15 residues. In DNA, the CDR3 is TGTGCCAGCAGCCGGACTAGCGGGGTCTTGGATGAGCAGTTCTTC. It translates to CASSRTSGVLDEQFF.

The V gene is TRBV19, the J gene TRBJ1-5, with D tentatively TRBD1 (5 bases). Per germline, CDR1 LNHDA and CDR2 SQIVND (reference sequence). The CDR3 runs to 14 residues. V was clipped by 8 bases and J by 7 bases, with 18 bases between them. CDR3 region: CASSQWQGGQPQHF. The CDR3 bases are TGTGCCAGTTCCCAGTGGCAGGGAGGCCAGCCCCAGCATTTT.

This sequence joins TRBV6-5 and TRBJ2-3; D call uncertain. The ends were cut back, 6 bases at V and 1 base at J, with 5 bases in the middle. CDR3 length: 12 residues. Germline loops: CDR1 MNHEY, CDR2 SVGAGI. The CDR3 DNA is TGTGCCAGCAGAGCCCGCACAGATACGCAGTATTTT. This gives the protein CASRARTDTQYF.

The J gene is TRBJ1-5, the V gene TRBV27; D might be TRBD1 (6 bases). Germline CDR1 is MNHEY and CDR2 is SMNVEV (reference sequence). This CDR3 contains 13 residues. V shed 2 bases and J shed 7 bases, with 9 bases lying between them. The CDR3 loop is CASSLVQGQPQHF. The DNA for the CDR3 is TGTGCCAGCAGTTTAGTACAGGGCCAGCCCCAGCATTTT.